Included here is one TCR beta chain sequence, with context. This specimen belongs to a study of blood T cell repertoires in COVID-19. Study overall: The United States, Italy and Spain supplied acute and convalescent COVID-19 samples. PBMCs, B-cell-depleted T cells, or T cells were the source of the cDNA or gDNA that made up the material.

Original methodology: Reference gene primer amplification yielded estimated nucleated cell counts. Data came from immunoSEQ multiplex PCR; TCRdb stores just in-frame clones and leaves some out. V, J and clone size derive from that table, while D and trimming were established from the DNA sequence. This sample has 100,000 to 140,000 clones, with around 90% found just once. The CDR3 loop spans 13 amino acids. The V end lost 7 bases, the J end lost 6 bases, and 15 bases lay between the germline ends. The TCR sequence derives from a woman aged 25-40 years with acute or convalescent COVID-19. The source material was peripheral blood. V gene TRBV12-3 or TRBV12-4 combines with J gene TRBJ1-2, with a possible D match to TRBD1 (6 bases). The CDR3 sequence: CASNLRGGHGYTF. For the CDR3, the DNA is TGTGCCAGCAACCTTAGGGGGGGCCATGGCTACACCTTC.